Each of the 19 T cell receptor beta chains below was sequenced from the same sample in a study of blood T cells in healthy people across ages. PCR was performed a second time for roughly 7 to 12 cycles using a sample-barcoded 5' primer and a J-beta primer mix. TCRdb processed the 5' RACE reads anew with MiXCR; each CDR3 protein has one entry. The table lists approximately 2,000,000 distinct CDR3 sequences, roughly two fifths of them singletons. Source material: blood. The source of these receptors is a human donor in good health.

This clonotype has more than one count but fewer than ten. The V call is TRBV20-1, the J call TRBJ2-7; D may match TRBD1 or TRBD2 (6 bases each). The CDR3 contains 15 residues. Germline loops: CDR1 DFQATT, CDR2 SNEGSKA (reference sequence). Trimming shortened V by 3 bases and J by 0 bases, and 15 bases separated the two germline ends. DNA for the CDR3: TGCAGTGCTAGTCTTTCGGGGGCCAGCTCCTACGAGCAGTACTTC. Protein sequence: CSASLSGASSYEQYF.

The table lists this clonotype with many counts. The chain joins TRBV10-3 to TRBJ2-6; D gene uncertain. Deletions cut 6 bases from V and 4 bases from J, with 10 bases between. Looked up from germline, CDR1 is ENHRY and CDR2 is SYGVKD. This CDR3 is 14 amino acids long. The CDR3 nucleotides read TGTGCCATCAGCCCGGGTGGAGGGGCCAACGTCCTGACTTTC. It specifies CAISPGGGANVLTF.

Comment on this clonotype: This sequence may be a read error, since a much larger clone differs from it by one base. The chain has TRBV2 and TRBJ2-3, with TRBD2 matching 14 bases. The CDR3 is 15 amino acids. The V segment lost 4 bases and the J segment 5 bases; nucleotides outside the gene matches: 2. The germline CDR1 and CDR2 sequences are SNHLY and FYNNEI. CDR3 sequence reads: CASSGLAGGQDTQYF. The CDR3 nucleotides read TGTGCCAGCAGTGGACTAGCGGGGGGGCAAGATACGCAGTATTTT. The full variable domain, rest sourced from reference TRBV2 and TRBJ2-3, is EPEVTQTPSHQVTQMGQEVILRCVPISNHLYFYWYRQILGQKVEFLVSFYNNEISEKSEIFDDQFSVERPDGSNFTLKIRSTKLEDSAMYFCASSGLAGGQDTQYFGPGTRLTVL.

CDR3 DNA sequence: TGTGCCAGCAGCCAAGATTGGAGGGTGTCGGCCGGAGGACCCCAAGAGACCCAGTACTTC. The encoded protein is CASSQDWRVSAGGPQETQYF. The rearrangement joins TRBV4-2 to TRBJ2-5, with TRBD2 as a possible D gene (6 bases). The CDR3 covers 20 residues. The V gene's germline CDR1 is LGHNA and CDR2 YNFKEQ. Trimming cost V 0 bases and J 1 base, with 24 bases left between them.

This clonotype has only a few counts. This chain joins TRBV10-3 and TRBJ2-3; TRBD1 agrees at 7 bases. Germline V lookup: CDR1 ENHRY, CDR2 SYGVKD. The CDR3 extends over 15 amino acids. Germline trimming cut 6 bases from V and 0 bases from J; bases unmatched to any gene: 6. The CDR3 sequence: CAIRDPGQSTDTQYF. Written as DNA, the CDR3 is TGTGCCATCAGAGATCCGGGACAGAGCACAGATACGCAGTATTTT.

On this clonotype itself: A read error may account for a junction end that differs from germline. This chain links TRBV4-3 with TRBJ2-1; a weak D match, TRBD2 (5 bases). This CDR3 has 13 amino acids. Germline lookup yields CDR1 LGHNA and CDR2 YSLEER. CDR3 in amino acids: CASSHSEGNEQFF. The CDR3 nucleotides are TGCGCTAGCAGCCATTCTGAGGGCAATGAGCAGTTCTTC.

This clonotype was found a few times. The chain is built from TRBV7-2 and TRBJ2-7; 7 positions agree with TRBD2. J gave up 3 bases and V 4 bases, and 3 bases lay outside the gene matches. The CDR3 runs to 13 residues. CDR1 and CDR2 (germline): SGHTA, FQGNSA. The CDR3 nucleotides are TGTGCCAGCAGCTACGCGGGGGACTACGAGCAGTACTTC. Protein: CASSYAGDYEQYF.

The chain links TRBV5-1 to TRBJ2-7; possible D gene TRBD1, 6 bases. The CDR3 sequence is 13 residues long. V shed 2 bases and J shed 7 bases, with 13 bases lying between them. CDR1 and CDR2 (germline): SGHRS, YFSETQ. CDR3 sequence reads: CASSLGQPKEQYF. CDR3 coding DNA: TGCGCCAGCAGCTTAGGACAGCCTAAAGAGCAGTACTTC.

V gene TRBV25-1 combines with J gene TRBJ2-7; 7 positions agree with TRBD2. The CDR3 contains 15 residues. Germline trimming cut 2 bases from V and 0 bases from J; bases unmatched to any gene: 4. Germline CDR1 MGHDK, CDR2 SYGVNS. CDR3 protein: CASSEQRGGSYEQYF. CDR3 nucleotide sequence: TGTGCCAGCAGTGAACAGCGGGGAGGCTCCTACGAGCAGTACTTC.

The gene calls are TRBV20-1 and TRBJ2-1, with 8 bases aligning to TRBD2. CDR1 and CDR2 (germline): DFQATT, SNEGSKA (reference sequence). V shed 0 bases and J 6 bases; nucleotides not matched to a gene: 7. This CDR3 region has 15 residues. CDR3 sequence reads: CSARDAGGGTNEQFF. The CDR3 region has the DNA TGCAGTGCTAGAGATGCAGGCGGGGGGACCAATGAGCAGTTCTTC.

This clonotype appeared a few times. This chain links TRBV12-3 or TRBV12-4 with TRBJ2-3, with D unresolved. The CDR3 extends over 11 amino acids. The V end was cut by 1 base, the J end by 10 bases, with 6 bases between. The CDR3 protein is CASSLERSQYF. CDR3 in DNA: TGTGCCAGCAGTTTAGAGAGGTCGCAGTATTTT.

This clonotype was observed a few times. The chain is built from TRBV24-1 and TRBJ2-5; 12 nucleotides agree with TRBD2. V dropped 5 bases and J dropped 11; count of bases not matched to a gene: 14. The germline V gene has CDR1 KGHDR and CDR2 SFDVKD. The CDR3 spans 16 residues. The CDR3 spells CATSAWTSGETNEQYF. The CDR3 bases are TGTGCCACCAGTGCTTGGACTAGCGGGGAGACCAATGAGCAGTACTTC.

The V call is TRBV21-1, the J call TRBJ2-3. TRBV21-1 is noted as a pseudogene. The CDR3 loop spans 16 amino acids. The CDR3: CASSKRVGSSTDTQYF. DNA of the CDR3: TGTGCCAGCAGCAAAAGAGTTGGATCTAGCACAGATACGCAGTATTTT.

V gene TRBV20-1 combines with J gene TRBJ1-2, with no clear D. Germline values: CDR1 DFQATT, CDR2 SNEGSKA (reference sequence). V shed 6 bases and J shed 5 bases, with 4 bases lying between them. The CDR3 extends over 9 amino acids. The CDR3 DNA follows: TGCAGTGCGGTTTATGGCTACACCTTC. Translated, it gives CSAVYGYTF.

This clonotype was recorded a few times. The V and J genes are TRBV10-3 and TRBJ2-1; 9 bases are a match to TRBD2. The germline V gene has CDR1 ENHRY and CDR2 SYGVKD. The CDR3 has 14 residues. With 0 bases clipped from V and 7 bases from J, the junction kept 1 base outside the gene matches. CDR3 sequence reads: CAISESAGGNEQFF. CDR3 nucleotide sequence: TGTGCCATCAGTGAGTCGGCGGGGGGGAATGAGCAGTTCTTC.

V is TRBV7-6 and J is TRBJ2-3, with TRBD2 identical over 13 bases. Trimming cost V 5 bases and J 1 base; bases outside gene matches: 12. Germline V CDR1 and CDR2: SGHVS, FNYEAQ. The CDR3 length is 19 residues. CDR3 coding DNA: TGTGCCAGCAGCGAACTAGCGGGGGGGCCGAAGGGGCGCACAGATACGCAGTATTTT. Its protein product is CASSELAGGPKGRTDTQYF.

This chain uses TRBV20-1 with TRBJ2-1, with D hard to call. Trimming cost V 0 bases and J 8 bases, with 11 bases left between them. The CDR3 is made up of 13 amino acids. The germline gives CDR1 DFQATT, CDR2 SNEGSKA (reference sequence). CDR3 bases: TGCAGTGCTAGAGATCATGGTTGGGATGAGCAGTTCTTC. This sequence encodes CSARDHGWDEQFF.

In its sample, this clonotype was seen a few times. This chain links TRBV7-9 with TRBJ2-7; TRBD2 agrees at 9 bases. Germline CDR1 and CDR2: SEHNR and FQNEAQ (reference sequence). This CDR3 contains 14 residues. The ends lost 4 bases at V and 3 bases at J; junction bases unmatched: 4. The DNA for the CDR3 is TGTGCCAGCAGCTCTCTGACTAGCGGCTACGAGCAGTACTTC. Amino acid sequence: CASSSLTSGYEQYF.

The gene calls are TRBV5-6 and TRBJ2-4; D unresolved. The V gene lost 1 base and the J gene lost 4 bases, with 12 bases spanning the gap. Germline V lookup: CDR1 SGHDT, CDR2 YYEEEE. The CDR3 consists of 15 residues. DNA of the CDR3: TGTGCCAGCAGCTTGATGGGTCTGGGTAAAAACATTCAGTACTTC. This translates into CASSLMGLGKNIQYF.